The 10 T cell receptor beta chains presented below share a single source sample, sequenced in a study of response to subunit inactivated influenza vaccine. TCRdb fed the RT-PCR reads into MiXCR, producing one record per CDR3 protein. This sample carries about 700,000 distinct CDR3 sequences, around a sixth of them seen once, and the ten largest clones take 9.5% to 13%. Material: PBMCs from blood, obtained about 11 days after vaccination. The source of these receptors is a middle-aged man who received an inactivated influenza vaccine.

This clonotype was seen more than once but under ten times. The chain has TRBV11-2 and TRBJ2-5; TRBD1 matches at 9 bases. CDR3 length: 15 amino acids. Germline assignment: CDR1 SGHAT and CDR2 FQNNGV. J gave up 5 bases and V 5 bases, and 9 bases lay outside the gene matches. The CDR3 bases are TGTGCCAGCAGCGGAACTGGGACAGGGTGGGAGACCCAGTACTTC. This sequence encodes CASSGTGTGWETQYF.

The chain is built from TRBV5-1 and TRBJ1-2; tentative D call: TRBD1 (6 bases). Germline V gene data show CDR1 as SGHRS and CDR2 as YFSETQ. This CDR3 comprises 16 residues. The V gene lost 4 bases and the J gene lost 1 base, with 17 bases spanning the gap. In DNA form, the CDR3 reads TGCGCCAGCAGCCCGGAGGGCGGACAGAATAACTATGGCTACACCTTC. Its protein product is CASSPEGGQNNYGYTF.

This clonotype came up a few times. The chain has TRBV10-2 and TRBJ2-2; D tentatively fits TRBD1 or TRBD2 (5 bases each). Germline values: CDR1 WSHSY, CDR2 SAAADI. V dropped 6 bases and J dropped 7 bases, with 15 bases sitting between them. The CDR3 totals 14 residues. This CDR3 is CASRPGPRGGELFF. The CDR3 DNA follows: TGCGCCAGCAGGCCGGGACCCCGAGGCGGGGAGCTGTTTTTT.

This clonotype was seen more than once but under ten times. The chain joins TRBV5-1 to TRBJ2-2; 7 nucleotides agree with TRBD2. CDR3 length: 15 amino acids. Germline trimming cut 5 bases from V and 1 base from J; bases unmatched to any gene: 5. CDR1 and CDR2 from the germline V gene are SGHRS and YFSETQ. The CDR3 nucleotides are TGCGCCAGCAGGACCTCTAGCGGGAACACCGGGGAGCTGTTTTTT. As protein: CASRTSSGNTGELFF.

The V call is TRBV7-2, the J call TRBJ2-3, with TRBD2 matching over 15 bases. The CDR3 totals 16 residues. J lost 6 bases, V lost 4 bases, and 5 bases had no gene match. In germline, CDR1 is SGHTA, CDR2 FQGNSA. The CDR3, as DNA: TGTGCCAGCAGCTCCCGGACTAGCGGGAGGGCGGATACGCAGTATTTT. Translation gives CASSSRTSGRADTQYF.

The chain combines TRBV9 with TRBJ2-5, with D possibly TRBD2 on 6 matching bases. The CDR3 is 15 residues long. V was clipped by 3 bases and J by 2 bases, with 14 bases between them. Germline CDR1 and CDR2: SGDLS and YYNGEE. CDR3 in amino acids: CASSGSGRAQETQYF. CDR3 bases: TGTGCCAGCAGCGGTAGCGGTAGGGCTCAAGAGACCCAGTACTTC.

J is TRBJ1-5 and V is TRBV20-1, with 12 bases lining up with TRBD1. CDR1 and CDR2 from the germline V gene are DFQATT and SNEGSKA (reference sequence). The length of the CDR3 is 16 residues. V gave up 6 bases and J gave up 8 bases; unmatched junction bases: 14. The CDR3 nucleotides read TGCAGTGCAGGGGATCAGGGGACAGGGGGCCGGGAGCCCCAGCATTTT. Residues: CSAGDQGTGGREPQHF.

This chain joins TRBV4-3 and TRBJ1-3; D unresolved. Trimming cost V 2 bases and J 4 bases, with 3 bases left between them. This CDR3 comprises 12 residues. The V gene's germline CDR1 is LGHNA and CDR2 YSLEER. The CDR3 is CASSQSGNTIYF. CDR3 coding DNA: TGCGCCAGCAGCCAATCAGGAAACACCATATATTTT.

The rearrangement links TRBV29-1 to TRBJ2-1, with D possibly being TRBD2 (5 bases). Between the trimmed V and J ends, which lost 7 bases and 1 base, there was a span of 11 bases. This CDR3 region has 13 residues. Germline CDR1 SQVTM, CDR2 ANQGSEA. In DNA, the CDR3 is TGCAGCGGAGGCGGGTTGTCCTACAATGAGCAGTTCTTC. Amino acids: CSGGGLSYNEQFF.

The V gene is TRBV27, the J gene TRBJ2-7; 7 nucleotides agree with TRBD1. CDR3 size: 14 residues. V trimming: 2 bases; J trimming: 7 bases; junction bases outside the gene matches: 8. Germline loops: CDR1 MNHEY, CDR2 SMNVEV (reference sequence). CDR3 DNA: TGTGCCAGCAGTTTAAAGAGGGGGCCGGGAGAGCAGTACTTC. It encodes CASSLKRGPGEQYF.